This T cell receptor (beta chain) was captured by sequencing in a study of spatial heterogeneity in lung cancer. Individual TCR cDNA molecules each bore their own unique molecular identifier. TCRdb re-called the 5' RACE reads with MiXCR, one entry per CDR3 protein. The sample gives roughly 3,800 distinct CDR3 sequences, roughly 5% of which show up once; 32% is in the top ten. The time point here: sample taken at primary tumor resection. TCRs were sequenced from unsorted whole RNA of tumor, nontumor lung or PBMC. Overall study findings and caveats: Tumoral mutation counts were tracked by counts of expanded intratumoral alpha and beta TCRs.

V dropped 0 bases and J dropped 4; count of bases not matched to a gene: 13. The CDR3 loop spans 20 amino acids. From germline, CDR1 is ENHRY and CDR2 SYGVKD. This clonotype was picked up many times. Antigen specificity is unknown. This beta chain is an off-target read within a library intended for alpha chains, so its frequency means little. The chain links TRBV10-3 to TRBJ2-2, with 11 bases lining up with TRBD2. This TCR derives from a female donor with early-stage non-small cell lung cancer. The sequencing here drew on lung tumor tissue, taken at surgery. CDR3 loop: CAISESTPGTSGTITGELFF. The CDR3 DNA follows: TGTGCCATCAGTGAGTCGACACCCGGGACTAGCGGAACTATCACCGGGGAGCTGTTTTTT.